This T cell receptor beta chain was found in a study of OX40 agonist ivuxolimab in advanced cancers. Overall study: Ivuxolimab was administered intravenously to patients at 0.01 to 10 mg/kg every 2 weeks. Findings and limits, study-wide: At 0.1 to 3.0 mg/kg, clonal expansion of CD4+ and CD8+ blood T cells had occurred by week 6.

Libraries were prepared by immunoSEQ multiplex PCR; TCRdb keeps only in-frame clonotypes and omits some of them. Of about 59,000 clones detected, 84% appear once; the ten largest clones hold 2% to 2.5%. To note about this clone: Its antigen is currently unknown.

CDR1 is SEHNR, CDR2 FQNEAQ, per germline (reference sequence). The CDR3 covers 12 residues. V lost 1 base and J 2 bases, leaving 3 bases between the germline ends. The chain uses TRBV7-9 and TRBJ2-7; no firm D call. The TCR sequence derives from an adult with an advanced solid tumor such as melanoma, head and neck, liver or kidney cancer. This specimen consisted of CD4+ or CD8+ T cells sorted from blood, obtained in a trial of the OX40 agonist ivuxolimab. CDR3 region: CASSLGTYEQYF. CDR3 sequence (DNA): TGTGCCAGCAGCTTAGGAACCTACGAGCAGTACTTC.